This T cell receptor (beta chain) emerged from a study of vaccination and CD4 T cells after COVID-19. Overall study findings and caveats: Median reactive clonotypes, those recognizing SARS-CoV-2, rose from about 20 to 38, not significantly.

The treatment: approximately nine-day PBMC culture with coronavirus spike peptide pools or control peptides (ViraFEST assay). Spanning March to December 2020, the positive PCR dates came before US Alpha, Beta and Delta variants. Negative selection purified CD4+ T cells after about ten days of culture. CDR1 and CDR2 from the germline V gene are SNHLY and FYNNEI. The CDR3 totals 21 residues. After removal of 7 bases from V and 5 bases from J, the junction contained 22 bases not matched to a gene. Cultured CD4+ T-cell DNA underwent Oncomine TCR Beta short-read sequencing. TCRdb re-analysed the PCR reads in MiXCR, keeping a single row per CDR3 protein. The sample records approximately 10,000 distinct CDR3 sequences, roughly 62% being singletons. On this clonotype: Its antigen is undetermined.

This chain uses TRBV2 with TRBJ2-5; the match to TRBD2 covers 16 bases. This receptor was obtained from a human donor who had recovered from COVID-19. The sample consisted of CD4+ T cells from blood, cultured in vitro. CDR3 nucleotide sequence: TGTGCCAGCATCATCGTTCAGGGGACGGGACTAGCGGGAGGGCCGGGGGAGACCCAGTACTTC. Amino acids: CASIIVQGTGLAGGPGETQYF.